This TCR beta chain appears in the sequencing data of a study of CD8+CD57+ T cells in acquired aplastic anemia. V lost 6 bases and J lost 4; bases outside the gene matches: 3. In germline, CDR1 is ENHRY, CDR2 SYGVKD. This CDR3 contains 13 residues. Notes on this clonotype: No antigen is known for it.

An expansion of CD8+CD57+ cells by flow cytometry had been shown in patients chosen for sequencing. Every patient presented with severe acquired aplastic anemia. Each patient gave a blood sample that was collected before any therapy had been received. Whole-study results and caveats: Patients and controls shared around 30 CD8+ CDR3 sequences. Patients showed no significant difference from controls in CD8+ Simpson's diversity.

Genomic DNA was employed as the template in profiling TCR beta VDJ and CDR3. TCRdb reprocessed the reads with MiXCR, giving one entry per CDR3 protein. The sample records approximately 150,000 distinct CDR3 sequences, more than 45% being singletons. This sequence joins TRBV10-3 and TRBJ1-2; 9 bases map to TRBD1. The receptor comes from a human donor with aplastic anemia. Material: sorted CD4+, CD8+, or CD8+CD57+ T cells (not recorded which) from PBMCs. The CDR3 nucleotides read TGTGCCATCAGCACAGGGGGCGGCTATGGCTACACCTTC. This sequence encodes CAISTGGGYGYTF.